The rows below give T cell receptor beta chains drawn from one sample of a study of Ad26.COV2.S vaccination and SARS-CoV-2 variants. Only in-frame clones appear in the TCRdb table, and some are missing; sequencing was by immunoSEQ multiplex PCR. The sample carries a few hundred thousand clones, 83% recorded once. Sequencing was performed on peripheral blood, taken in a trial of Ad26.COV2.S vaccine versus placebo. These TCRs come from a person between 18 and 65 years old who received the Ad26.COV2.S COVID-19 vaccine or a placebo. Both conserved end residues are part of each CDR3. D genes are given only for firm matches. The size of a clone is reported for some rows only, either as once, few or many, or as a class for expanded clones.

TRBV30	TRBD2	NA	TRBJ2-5	TGTGCCTGGAGTGTACCAGCGGGAGGAAGAGAGACCCAGTACTTC	CAWSVPAGGRETQYF
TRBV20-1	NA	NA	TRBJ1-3	TGCAGTGCTAGTCCGCTCTCAGGAAACACCATATATTTT	CSASPLSGNTIYF
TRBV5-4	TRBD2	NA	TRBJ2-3	TGTGCCAGCAGCAGCGGGAGGGCTCCTAGCACAGATACGCAGTATTTT	CASSSGRAPSTDTQYF
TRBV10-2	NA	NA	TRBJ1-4	TGCGCCAGCGGTCTCGGGGGGGCTGTTGAAAAACTGTTTTTT	CASGLGGAVEKLFF
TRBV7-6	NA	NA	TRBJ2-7	TGTGCCAGCAGCTTAGCGAATTCCGCGAGCTACGAGCAGTACTTC	CASSLANSASYEQYF
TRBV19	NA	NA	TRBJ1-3	TGTGCCAGTAGTATATTCGCGGCAGGGGCTGGAAACACCATATATTTT	CASSIFAAGAGNTIYF
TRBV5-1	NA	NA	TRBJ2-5	TGCGCCAGCAGCTTCCCCCACAGCCGAGAGACCCAGTACTTC	CASSFPHSRETQYF
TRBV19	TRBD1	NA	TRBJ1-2	TGTGCCAGTAGTCCAGGGGGCCCGTTCTATGGCTACACCTTC	CASSPGGPFYGYTF
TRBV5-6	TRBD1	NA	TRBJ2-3	TGTGCCAGCAGCTGGGACAGGGTCCCAGATACGCAGTATTTT	CASSWDRVPDTQYF
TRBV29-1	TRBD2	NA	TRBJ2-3	TGCAGCGTTGAAACTAGCGGGAGCACAGATACGCAGTATTTT	CSVETSGSTDTQYF
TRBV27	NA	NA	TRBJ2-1	TGTGCCAGCAGTTTCCGCGGGACGATATACAATGAGCAGTTCTTC	CASSFRGTIYNEQFF
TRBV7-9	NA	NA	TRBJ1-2	TGTGCCAGCAGCTTGCCGACGGGGGGCTACACCTTC	CASSLPTGGYTF
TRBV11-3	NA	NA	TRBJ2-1	TGTGCCAGCAGCCCCAACGGGGGTGAGCAGTTCTTC	CASSPNGGEQFF
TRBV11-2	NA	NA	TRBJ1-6	TGTGCCATCCGCCCGGGGAGCTCCTATAATTCACCCCTCCACTTT	CAIRPGSSYNSPLHF
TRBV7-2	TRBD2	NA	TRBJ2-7	TGTGCCAGCAGCTTTGGACTAGCGAACATCTACGAGCAGTACTTC	CASSFGLANIYEQYF
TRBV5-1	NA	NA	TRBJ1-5	TGCGCCAGCAGCTATGGGCCAGGGGAGGGGTATGGCAATCAGCCCCAGCATTTT	CASSYGPGEGYGNQPQHF
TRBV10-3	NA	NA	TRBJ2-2	TGTGCCATCAGTGGAGGGGACCCCGGGGAGCTGTTTTTT	CAISGGDPGELFF
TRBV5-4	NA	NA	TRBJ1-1	TGTGCCAGCAGCTTTGAACAGCGCACTGAAGCTTTCTTT	CASSFEQRTEAFF
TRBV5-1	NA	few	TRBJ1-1	TGCGCCAGCAGCACCAAACAGGGCACGAACACTGAAGCTTTCTTT	CASSTKQGTNTEAFF
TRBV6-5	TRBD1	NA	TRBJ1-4	TGTGCCAGCAGCCCGGACAGGGCCCCTAATGAAAAACTGTTTTTT	CASSPDRAPNEKLFF
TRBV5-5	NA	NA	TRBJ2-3	TGTGCCAGCAGTTCCCGGACAGTCACAGATACGCAGTATTTT	CASSSRTVTDTQYF
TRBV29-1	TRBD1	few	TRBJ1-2	TGCAGCGTTTCTACAGGGGGGGGATATGGCTACACCTTC	CSVSTGGGYGYTF
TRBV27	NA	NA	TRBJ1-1	TGTGCCAGCAGTCCAGAGACAGCCGCTGAAGCTTTCTTT	CASSPETAAEAFF
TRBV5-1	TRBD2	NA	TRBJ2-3	TGCGCCAGCAGCCCTACTAGCGGCACAGATACGCAGTATTTT	CASSPTSGTDTQYF
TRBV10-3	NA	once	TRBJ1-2	TGTGCCATCTCAATGGCGACTAACTATGGCTACACCTTC	CAISMATNYGYTF
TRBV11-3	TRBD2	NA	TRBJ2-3	TGTGCCAGCAGCAACTACCTAGCGGGGTCTAGCACAGATACGCAGTATTTT	CASSNYLAGSSTDTQYF
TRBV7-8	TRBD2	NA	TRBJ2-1	TGTGCTAGCAGCTCCACCGGGACGAGCGGGGCATACAATGAGCAGTTCTTC	CASSSTGTSGAYNEQFF
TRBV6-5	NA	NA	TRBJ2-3	TGTGCCACGTCCAGTGCCACAGATACGCAGTATTTT	CATSSATDTQYF
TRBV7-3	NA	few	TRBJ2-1	TGTGCCAGCAGCGCTACCTCCGGGACTTCCTACAATGAGCAGTTCTTC	CASSATSGTSYNEQFF
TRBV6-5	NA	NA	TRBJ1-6	TGTGCCAGCAGTTACCAGGGGCCACCCCTCCACTTT	CASSYQGPPLHF
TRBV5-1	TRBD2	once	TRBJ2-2	TGCGCCAGCAGTCAGACTAGCGGAGCCCCCGGGGAGCTGTTTTTT	CASSQTSGAPGELFF
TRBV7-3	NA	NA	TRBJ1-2	TGTGCCAGCAGCTTCGGGACAACCGGCGCCTATGGCTACACCTTC	CASSFGTTGAYGYTF
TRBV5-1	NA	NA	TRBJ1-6	TGCGCCAGCAGCTTAAAGGAAAATTCACCCCTCCACTTT	CASSLKENSPLHF
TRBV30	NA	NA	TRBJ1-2	TGTGCCTGGACTCGGGGTCCCCGCTATGGCTACACCTTC	CAWTRGPRYGYTF
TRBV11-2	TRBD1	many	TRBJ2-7	TGTGCCAGCAGCCTCCTGACAGGGGCCGAGCAGTACTTC	CASSLLTGAEQYF
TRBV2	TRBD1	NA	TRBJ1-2	TGTGCCAGCAGGACAGGGAACTATGGCTACACCTTC	CASRTGNYGYTF
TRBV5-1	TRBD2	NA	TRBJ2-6	TGCGCCAGCAGCCCTGGGAGGGCTGGGGCCAACGTCCTGACTTTC	CASSPGRAGANVLTF
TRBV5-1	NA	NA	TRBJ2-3	TGCGCCAGCAGCTCCCTTAGAGGAGATGATACGCAGTATTTT	CASSSLRGDDTQYF
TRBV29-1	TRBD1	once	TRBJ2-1	TGCAGCGTTCTCCTAAAGGACAGGGTGTTCAATGAGCAGTTCTTC	CSVLLKDRVFNEQFF
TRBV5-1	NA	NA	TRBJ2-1	TGCGCCAGCAGCCGGGACAAGGAGGGCTACAATGAGCAGTTCTTC	CASSRDKEGYNEQFF
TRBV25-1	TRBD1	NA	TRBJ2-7	TGTGCCAGCAGTGCACAGGGGTACGAGCAGTACTTC	CASSAQGYEQYF
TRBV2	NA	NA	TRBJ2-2	TGTGCCAGCAGGGGGATGGCCGGGGAGCTGTTTTTT	CASRGMAGELFF